This T cell receptor (beta chain) emerged from a study of CD8 T cells in Susac syndrome. Blood CD8+ and CD4+ T cells underwent high-throughput TCR beta sequencing. Relapsing-remitting disease, either stable or active, was present in the treatment-naive patients who were the multiple sclerosis controls. Germline CDR1 and CDR2: KGHSH and LQKENI. V shed 1 base and J shed 6 bases, with 16 bases lying between them. The CDR3 runs 16 residues. This clonotype was picked up one time. cDNA came from roughly 0.5 to 1 ug RNA primed by random hexamers. TCRdb re-called the immunoSEQ multiplex PCR reads with MiXCR, one entry per CDR3 protein. Seen here are 350,000 to 550,000 distinct CDR3 sequences, approximately 85% observed once, and the top ten hold about 0.12%.

The clonotype was recovered from a human donor with multiple sclerosis. The chain combines TRBV18 with TRBJ2-1; D possibly uses TRBD1 or TRBD2 (7 bases each). The specimen sequenced was CD8+ T cells from PBMCs. CDR3 protein: CASSPREGARSNEQFF. The CDR3, as DNA: TGTGCCAGCTCACCACGGGAGGGGGCGAGGAGCAATGAGCAGTTCTTC.